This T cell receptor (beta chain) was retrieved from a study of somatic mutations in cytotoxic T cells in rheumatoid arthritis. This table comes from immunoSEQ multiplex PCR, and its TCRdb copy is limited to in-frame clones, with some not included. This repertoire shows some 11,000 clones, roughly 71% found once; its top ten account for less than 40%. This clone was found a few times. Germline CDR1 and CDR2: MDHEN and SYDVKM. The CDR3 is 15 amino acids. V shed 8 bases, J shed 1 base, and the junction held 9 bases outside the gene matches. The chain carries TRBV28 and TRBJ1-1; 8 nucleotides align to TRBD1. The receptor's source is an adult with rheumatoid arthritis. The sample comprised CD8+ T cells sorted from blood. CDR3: CASRDRQGPNTEAFF. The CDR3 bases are TGTGCCAGCCGAGACCGACAGGGGCCGAACACTGAAGCTTTCTTT.